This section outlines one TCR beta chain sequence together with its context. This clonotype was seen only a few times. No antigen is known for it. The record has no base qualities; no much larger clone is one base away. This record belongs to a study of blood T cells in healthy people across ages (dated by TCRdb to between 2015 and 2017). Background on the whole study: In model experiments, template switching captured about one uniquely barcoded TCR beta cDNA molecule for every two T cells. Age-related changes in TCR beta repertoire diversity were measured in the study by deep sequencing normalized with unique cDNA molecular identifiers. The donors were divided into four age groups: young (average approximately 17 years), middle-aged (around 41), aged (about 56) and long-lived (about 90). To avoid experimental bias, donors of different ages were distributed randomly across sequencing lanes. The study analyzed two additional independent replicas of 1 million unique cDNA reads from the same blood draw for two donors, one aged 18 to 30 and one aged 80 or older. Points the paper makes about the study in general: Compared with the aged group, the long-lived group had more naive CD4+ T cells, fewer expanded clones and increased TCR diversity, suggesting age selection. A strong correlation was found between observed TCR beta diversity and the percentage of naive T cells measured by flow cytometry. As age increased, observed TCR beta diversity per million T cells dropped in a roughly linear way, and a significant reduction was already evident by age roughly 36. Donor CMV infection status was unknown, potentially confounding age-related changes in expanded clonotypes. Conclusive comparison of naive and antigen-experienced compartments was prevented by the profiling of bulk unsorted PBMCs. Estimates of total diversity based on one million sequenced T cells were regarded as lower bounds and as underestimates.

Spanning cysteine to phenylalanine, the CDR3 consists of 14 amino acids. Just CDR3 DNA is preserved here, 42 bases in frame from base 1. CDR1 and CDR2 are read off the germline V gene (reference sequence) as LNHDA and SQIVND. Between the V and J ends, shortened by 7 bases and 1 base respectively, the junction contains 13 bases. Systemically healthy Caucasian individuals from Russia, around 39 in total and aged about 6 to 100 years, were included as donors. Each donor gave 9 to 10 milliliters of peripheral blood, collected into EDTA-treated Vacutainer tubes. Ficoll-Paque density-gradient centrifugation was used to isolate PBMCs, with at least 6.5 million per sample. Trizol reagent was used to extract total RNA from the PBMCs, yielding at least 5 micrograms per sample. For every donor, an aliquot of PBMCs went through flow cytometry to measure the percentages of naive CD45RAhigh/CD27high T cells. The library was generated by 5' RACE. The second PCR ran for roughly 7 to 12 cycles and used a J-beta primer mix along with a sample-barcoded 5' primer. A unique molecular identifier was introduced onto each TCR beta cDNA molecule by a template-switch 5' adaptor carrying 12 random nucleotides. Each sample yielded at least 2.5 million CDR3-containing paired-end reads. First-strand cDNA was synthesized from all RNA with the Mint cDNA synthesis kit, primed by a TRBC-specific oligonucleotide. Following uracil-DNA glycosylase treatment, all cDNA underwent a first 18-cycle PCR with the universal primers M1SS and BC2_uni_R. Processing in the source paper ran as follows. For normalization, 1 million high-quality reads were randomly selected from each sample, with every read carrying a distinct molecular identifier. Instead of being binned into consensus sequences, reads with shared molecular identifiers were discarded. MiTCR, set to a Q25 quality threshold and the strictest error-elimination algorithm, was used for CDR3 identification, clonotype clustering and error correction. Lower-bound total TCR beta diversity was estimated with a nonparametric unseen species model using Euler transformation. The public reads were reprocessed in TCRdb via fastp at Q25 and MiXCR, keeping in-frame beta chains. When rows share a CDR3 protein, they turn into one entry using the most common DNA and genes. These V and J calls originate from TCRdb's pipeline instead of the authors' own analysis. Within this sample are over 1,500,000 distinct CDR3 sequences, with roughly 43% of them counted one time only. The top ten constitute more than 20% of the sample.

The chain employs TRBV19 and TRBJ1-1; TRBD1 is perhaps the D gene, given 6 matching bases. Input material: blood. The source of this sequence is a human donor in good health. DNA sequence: TGTGCCAGTATCGATCGGGGACAGAACACTGAAGCTTTCTTT. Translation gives CASIDRGQNTEAFF. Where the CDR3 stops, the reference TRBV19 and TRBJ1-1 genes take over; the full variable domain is DGGITQSPKYLFRKEGQNVTLSCEQNLNHDAMYWYRQDPGQGLRLIYYSQIVNDFQKGDIAEGYSVSREKKESFPLTVTSAQKNPTAFYLCASIDRGQNTEAFFGQGTRLTVV.